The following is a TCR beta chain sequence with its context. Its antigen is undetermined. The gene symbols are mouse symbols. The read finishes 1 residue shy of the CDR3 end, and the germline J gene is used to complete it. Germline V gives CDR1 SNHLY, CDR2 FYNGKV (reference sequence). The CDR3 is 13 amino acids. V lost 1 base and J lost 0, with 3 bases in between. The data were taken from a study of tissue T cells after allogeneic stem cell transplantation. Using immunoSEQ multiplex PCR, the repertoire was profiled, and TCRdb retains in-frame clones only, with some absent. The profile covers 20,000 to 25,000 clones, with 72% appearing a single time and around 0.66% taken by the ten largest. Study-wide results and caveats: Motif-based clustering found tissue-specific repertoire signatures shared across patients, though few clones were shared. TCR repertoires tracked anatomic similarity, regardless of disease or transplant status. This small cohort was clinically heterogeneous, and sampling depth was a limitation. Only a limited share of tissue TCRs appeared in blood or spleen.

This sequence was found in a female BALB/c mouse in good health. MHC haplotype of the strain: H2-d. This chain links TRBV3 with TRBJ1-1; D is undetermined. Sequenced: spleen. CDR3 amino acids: CASSLEQNTEVFF. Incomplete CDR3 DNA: TGTGCCAGCAGCTTAGAACAGAACACAGAAGTCTTC.